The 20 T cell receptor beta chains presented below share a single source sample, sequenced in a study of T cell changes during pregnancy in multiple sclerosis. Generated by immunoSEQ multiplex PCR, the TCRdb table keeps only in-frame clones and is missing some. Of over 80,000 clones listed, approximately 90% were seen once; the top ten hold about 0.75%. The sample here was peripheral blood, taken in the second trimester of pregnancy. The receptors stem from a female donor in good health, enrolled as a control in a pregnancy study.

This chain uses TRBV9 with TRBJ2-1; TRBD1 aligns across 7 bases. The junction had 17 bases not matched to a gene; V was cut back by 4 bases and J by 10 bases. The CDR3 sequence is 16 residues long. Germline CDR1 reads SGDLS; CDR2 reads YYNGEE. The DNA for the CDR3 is TGTGCCAGCAGCTTATCCGGGACAGCACGAACAGGCGAGCAGTTCTTC. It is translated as CASSLSGTARTGEQFF. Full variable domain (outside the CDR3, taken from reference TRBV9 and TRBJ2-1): DSGVTQTPKHLITATGQRVTLRCSPRSGDLSVYWYQQSLDQGLQFLIQYYNGEERAKGNILERFSAQQFPDLHSELNLSSLELGDSALYFCASSLSGTARTGEQFFGPGTRLTVL.

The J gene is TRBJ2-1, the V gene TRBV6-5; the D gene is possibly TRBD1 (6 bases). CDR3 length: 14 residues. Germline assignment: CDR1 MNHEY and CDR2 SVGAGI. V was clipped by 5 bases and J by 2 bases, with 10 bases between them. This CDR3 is CASSRTVTYNEQFF. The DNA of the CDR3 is TGTGCCAGCAGTCGGACAGTCACCTACAATGAGCAGTTCTTC.

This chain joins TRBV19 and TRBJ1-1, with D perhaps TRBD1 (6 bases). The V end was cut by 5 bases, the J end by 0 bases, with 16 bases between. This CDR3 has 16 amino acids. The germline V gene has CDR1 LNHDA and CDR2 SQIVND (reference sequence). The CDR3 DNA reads TGTGCCAGTAGTGTCACAGGGAGGGGGTTGAACACTGAAGCTTTCTTT. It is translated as CASSVTGRGLNTEAFF.

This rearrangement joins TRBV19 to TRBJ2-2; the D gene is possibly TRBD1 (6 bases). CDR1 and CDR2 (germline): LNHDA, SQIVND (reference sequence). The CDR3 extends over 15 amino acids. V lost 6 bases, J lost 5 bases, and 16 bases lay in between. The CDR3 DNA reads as TGTGCCAGTAGCCTGACAGGATCGATTACCGGGGAGCTGTTTTTT. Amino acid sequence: CASSLTGSITGELFF.

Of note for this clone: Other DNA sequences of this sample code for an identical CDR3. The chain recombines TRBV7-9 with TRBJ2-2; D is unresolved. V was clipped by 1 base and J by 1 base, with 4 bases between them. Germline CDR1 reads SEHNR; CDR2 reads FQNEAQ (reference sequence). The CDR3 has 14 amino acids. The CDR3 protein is CASSLGQNTGELFF. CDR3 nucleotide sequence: TGTGCCAGCAGCTTAGGACAGAACACCGGGGAGCTGTTTTTT.

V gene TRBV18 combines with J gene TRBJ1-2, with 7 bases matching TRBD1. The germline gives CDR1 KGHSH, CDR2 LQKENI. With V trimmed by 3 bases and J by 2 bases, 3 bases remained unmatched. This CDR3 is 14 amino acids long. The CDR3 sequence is CASSPTGQNYGYTF. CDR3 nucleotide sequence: TGTGCCAGCTCACCGACGGGACAGAACTATGGCTACACCTTC.

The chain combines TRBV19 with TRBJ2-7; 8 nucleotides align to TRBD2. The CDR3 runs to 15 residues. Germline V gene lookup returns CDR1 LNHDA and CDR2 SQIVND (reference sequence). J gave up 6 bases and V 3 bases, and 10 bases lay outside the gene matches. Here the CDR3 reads CASSIGGSGGVEQYF. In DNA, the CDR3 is TGTGCCAGTAGTATTGGGGGATCCGGGGGGGTCGAGCAGTACTTC.

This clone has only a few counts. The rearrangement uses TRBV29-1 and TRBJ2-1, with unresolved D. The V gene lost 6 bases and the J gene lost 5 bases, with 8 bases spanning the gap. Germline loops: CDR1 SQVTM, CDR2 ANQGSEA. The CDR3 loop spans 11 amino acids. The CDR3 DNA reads TGCAGCGTCTCCTTTAACAATGAGCAGTTCTTC. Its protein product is CSVSFNNEQFF.

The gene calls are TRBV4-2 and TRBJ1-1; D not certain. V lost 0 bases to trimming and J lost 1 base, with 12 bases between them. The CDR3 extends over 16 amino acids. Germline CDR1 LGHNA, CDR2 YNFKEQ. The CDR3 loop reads CASSQDLREENTEAFF. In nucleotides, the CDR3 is TGTGCCAGCAGCCAAGATCTGCGGGAGGAGAACACTGAAGCTTTCTTT.

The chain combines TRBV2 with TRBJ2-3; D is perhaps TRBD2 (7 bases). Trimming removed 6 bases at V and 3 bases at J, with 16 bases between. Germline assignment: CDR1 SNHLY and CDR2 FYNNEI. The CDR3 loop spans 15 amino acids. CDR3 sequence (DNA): TGTGCCAGCAGCCTTGCGGGGGCGCAAACAGATACGCAGTATTTT. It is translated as CASSLAGAQTDTQYF.

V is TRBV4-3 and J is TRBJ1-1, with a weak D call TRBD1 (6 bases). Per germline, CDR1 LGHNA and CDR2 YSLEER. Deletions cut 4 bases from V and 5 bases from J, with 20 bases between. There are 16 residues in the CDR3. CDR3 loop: CASSPGEQGRRTEAFF. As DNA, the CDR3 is TGCGCCAGCAGCCCTGGGGAACAGGGTAGAAGAACTGAAGCTTTCTTT.

In nucleotides, the CDR3 is TGCGCCAGCAGGGACAGGGGGCCCGGAGATACGCAGTATTTT. Amino acids: CASRDRGPGDTQYF. The chain links TRBV4-1 to TRBJ2-3; 11 positions agree with TRBD1. Germline CDR1 and CDR2: MGHRA and YSYEKL. The V segment lost 6 bases and the J segment 5 bases; nucleotides outside the gene matches: 4. There are 14 residues in the CDR3.

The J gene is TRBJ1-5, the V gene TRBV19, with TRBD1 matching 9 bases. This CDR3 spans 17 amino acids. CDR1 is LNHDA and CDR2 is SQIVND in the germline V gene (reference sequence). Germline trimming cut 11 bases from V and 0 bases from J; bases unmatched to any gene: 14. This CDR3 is CASKGGWDRASNQPQHF. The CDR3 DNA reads TGTGCCTCCAAAGGAGGATGGGACAGGGCTAGCAATCAGCCCCAGCATTTT.

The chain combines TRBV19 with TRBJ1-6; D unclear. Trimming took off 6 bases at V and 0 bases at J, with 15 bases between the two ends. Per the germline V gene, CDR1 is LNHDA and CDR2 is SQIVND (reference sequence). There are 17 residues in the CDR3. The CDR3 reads CASRSEGISSYNSPLHF. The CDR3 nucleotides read TGTGCCAGTAGGTCGGAGGGAATAAGCTCCTATAATTCACCCCTCCACTTT.

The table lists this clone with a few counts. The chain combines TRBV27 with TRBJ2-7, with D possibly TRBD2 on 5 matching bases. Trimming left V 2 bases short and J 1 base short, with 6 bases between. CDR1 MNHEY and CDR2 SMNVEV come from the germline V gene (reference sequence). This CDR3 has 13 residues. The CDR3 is CASSLPGSYEQYF. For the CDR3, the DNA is TGTGCCAGCAGTTTACCGGGATCCTACGAGCAGTACTTC.

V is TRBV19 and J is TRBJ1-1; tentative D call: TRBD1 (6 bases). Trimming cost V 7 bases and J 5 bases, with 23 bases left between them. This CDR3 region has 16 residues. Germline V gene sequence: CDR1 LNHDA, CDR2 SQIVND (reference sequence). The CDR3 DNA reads TGTGCCAGTATACGCGTGCGGGGGCCGGGGTGGACTGAAGCTTTCTTT. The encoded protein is CASIRVRGPGWTEAFF.

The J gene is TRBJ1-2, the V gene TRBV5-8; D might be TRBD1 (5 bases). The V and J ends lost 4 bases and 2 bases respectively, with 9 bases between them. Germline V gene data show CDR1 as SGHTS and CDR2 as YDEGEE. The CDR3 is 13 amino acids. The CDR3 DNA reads TGTGCCAGCAGCCTGACAGTGAACTATGGCTACACCTTC. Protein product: CASSLTVNYGYTF.

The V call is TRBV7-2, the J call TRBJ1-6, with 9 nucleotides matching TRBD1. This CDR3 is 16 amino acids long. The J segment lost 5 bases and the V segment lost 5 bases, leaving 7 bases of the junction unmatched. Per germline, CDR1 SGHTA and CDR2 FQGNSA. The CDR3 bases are TGTGCCAGCAGCCCCGAGGGACAGGGACATAATTCACCCCTCCACTTT. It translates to CASSPEGQGHNSPLHF.

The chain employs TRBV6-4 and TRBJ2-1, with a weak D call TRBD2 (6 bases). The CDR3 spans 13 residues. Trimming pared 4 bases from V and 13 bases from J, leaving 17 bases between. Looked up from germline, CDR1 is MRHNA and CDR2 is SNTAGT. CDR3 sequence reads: CASSAELADFQFF. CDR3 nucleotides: TGTGCCAGCAGTGCAGAACTAGCTGACTTTCAGTTCTTC.

CDR3 DNA: TGTGCCAGTAGTGACAGGGTTTATAGCAATCAGCCCCAGCATTTT. It yields the protein CASSDRVYSNQPQHF. V gene TRBV19 combines with J gene TRBJ1-5; 7 bases line up with TRBD1. The CDR3 totals 15 residues. CDR1 and CDR2 from the germline V gene are LNHDA and SQIVND (reference sequence). V shed 5 bases, J shed 0 bases, and the junction held 4 bases outside the gene matches.